This entry lists 5 T cell receptor beta chains sequenced from one sample in a study of T-cell reconstitution after alpha-beta-depleted transplantation in children. The study, taken as a whole, reports: Hyperexpanded clones declined; after one year, newly produced T cells mostly supplied diversity.

Antigen specificity for these receptors is unknown. Preparation of the TCRbeta library was carried out with unique molecular identifiers. From the PCR reads, TCRdb called clonotypes with MiXCR, one entry per CDR3 protein. Among about 300,000 distinct CDR3 sequences listed, less than 9.5% were seen once. Sample: peripheral blood, taken 360 days after TCRalphabeta/CD19-depleted stem cell transplant. These receptors originate from a female patient aged 2-10 years who had a stem cell transplant for Fanconi anemia, so the T cells may come from the graft donor.

This sequence joins TRBV6-2 or TRBV6-3 and TRBJ1-2; 7 bases align to TRBD1. CDR3 length equals 13 residues. With V trimmed by 7 bases and J by 5 bases, 7 bases remained unmatched. The V gene's germline CDR1 is MNHEY and CDR2 SVGEGT. CDR3: CASTKGTDYGYTF. Here the CDR3 DNA reads TGTGCCAGCACCAAAGGGACAGATTATGGCTACACCTTC.

V and J are TRBV7-9 and TRBJ2-7; a possible D gene is TRBD2 (5 bases). CDR3 length equals 15 residues. Germline CDR1 reads SEHNR; CDR2 reads FQNEAQ (reference sequence). Between the trimmed V and J ends, which lost 0 bases and 0 bases, there was a span of 9 bases. CDR3 sequence: CASSLALGSSYEQYF. CDR3 nucleotides: TGTGCCAGCAGCTTAGCGCTAGGGAGCTCCTACGAGCAGTACTTC.

This clonotype was recorded many times. The rearrangement joins TRBV25-1 to TRBJ2-2; no clear D gene. The CDR3 extends over 13 amino acids. Trimming removed 2 bases at V and 6 bases at J, with 7 bases between. Per germline, CDR1 MGHDK and CDR2 SYGVNS. The DNA for the CDR3 is TGTGCCAGCAGTGAACTTCTCCCCGGGGAGCTGTTTTTT. Its translation is CASSELLPGELFF.

This clonotype has ten or more counts. The chain employs TRBV27 and TRBJ2-1; no clear D gene. Germline V lookup: CDR1 MNHEY, CDR2 SMNVEV (reference sequence). The CDR3 loop spans 13 amino acids. V gave up 2 bases and J gave up 2 bases, with 4 bases separating them. For the CDR3, the DNA is TGTGCCAGCAGTTTAAGGGCCTACAATGAGCAGTTCTTC. It specifies CASSLRAYNEQFF.

The gene calls are TRBV7-8 and TRBJ2-7, with D perhaps TRBD1 (5 bases). The V and J ends lost 5 bases and 6 bases respectively, with 17 bases between them. Germline V lookup: CDR1 SGHVS, CDR2 FQNEAQ. This CDR3 contains 14 residues. The CDR3 is CASSRTASGFEQYV. CDR3 nucleotide sequence: TGTGCCAGCAGCCGAACTGCTTCAGGGTTCGAGCAGTACGTC.